The TCR beta chain under discussion was sequenced for a study of cytomegalovirus exposure and HLA in healthy donors. The CDR3 covers 14 residues. Germline lookup yields CDR1 SGHKS and CDR2 YYEKEE (reference sequence). V gave up 0 bases and J gave up 8 bases; unmatched junction bases: 4. This PCR relied on a set of 60 Vbeta primers and 13 Jbeta primers. TCRdb's table, derived via immunoSEQ multiplex PCR, lists solely in-frame clones and lacks some. Among roughly 120,000 clones listed, about 81% were seen once. Material: PBMCs. The TCR originated in a man between 35 and 55 years old in good health and CMV-seronegative. The chain carries TRBV5-5 and TRBJ1-4, with 7 bases fitting TRBD1. CDR3 in DNA: TGTGCCAGCAGCTTGGGACAGGGTGGCGAAAAACTGTTTTTT. Its translation is CASSLGQGGEKLFF.